The 14 T cell receptor beta chains below were found in one sample sequenced in a study of cytomegalovirus exposure and HLA in healthy donors (dated by TCRdb to the late 2010s). Library method: the immunoSEQ multiplex PCR assay. A mixture of 60 forward primers for TCR Vbeta segments and 13 reverse primers for TCR Jbeta segments was used in the multiplex PCR. Drawn from immuneACCESS, this table holds only the in-frame rearrangements with V and J called that TCRdb kept. Clones are partly lost; checked studies trace under half to an unresolved V gene and leave the rest unexplained. For this sample there are 95,000 to 150,000 clones; 81% appear just once. About 3.9% of the sample is in the top ten clones. Specimen: PBMCs. The receptors stem from a man aged 18 to 30 in good health and CMV-seropositive.

The V and J genes are TRBV6-6 and TRBJ2-7; D is unresolved. V shed 2 bases and J shed 6 bases, with 17 bases lying between them. Germline V gene data show CDR1 as MNHNY and CDR2 as SVGAGI (reference sequence). The CDR3 length is 15 residues. CDR3 protein: CASSYPYPRPSEQYF. CDR3 in DNA: TGTGCCAGCAGTTACCCGTACCCTAGGCCCTCCGAGCAGTACTTC.

V usage is TRBV28 and J usage is TRBJ1-1; unclear D gene. Germline CDR1 and CDR2: MDHEN and SYDVKM. The CDR3 contains 17 residues. The V and J ends lost 5 bases and 2 bases respectively, with 21 bases between them. The CDR3 is CASSNLGRWAANTEAFF. CDR3 bases: TGTGCCAGCAGTAATTTGGGGAGATGGGCCGCAAACACTGAAGCTTTCTTT.

The V gene is TRBV21-1, the J gene TRBJ2-7; the D call TRBD2 from the table was never checked on the DNA. TRBV21-1 constitutes a pseudogene. The CDR3 has 14 residues. CDR3 sequence reads: CASSGRLGAYEQYF. CDR3 in DNA: TGTGCCAGCAGCGGACGACTAGGCGCCTACGAGCAGTACTTC.

The genes are TRBV2 and TRBJ1-5; tentative D call: TRBD1 (5 bases). Germline V CDR1 and CDR2: SNHLY, FYNNEI. The V end lost 2 bases, the J end lost 2 bases, and 13 bases lay between the germline ends. This CDR3 contains 16 residues. CDR3 DNA sequence: TGTGCCAGCAGTGAAAGGCAGGGTTGGGGCAATCAGCCCCAGCATTTT. Translated, it gives CASSERQGWGNQPQHF.

This chain links TRBV29-1 with TRBJ1-1; the D gene is possibly TRBD1 (5 bases). Trimming pared 3 bases from V and 6 bases from J, leaving 8 bases between. There are 11 residues in the CDR3. CDR1 and CDR2 from the germline V gene are SQVTM and ANQGSEA. The DNA for the CDR3 is TGCAGCGTTGATGGCAGGGCTGAAGCTTTCTTT. Encoded protein: CSVDGRAEAFF.

The V and J genes are TRBV11-2 and TRBJ1-2; D call uncertain. V lost 0 bases and J 3 bases, leaving 5 bases between the germline ends. In germline, CDR1 is SGHAT, CDR2 FQNNGV. The CDR3 has 13 residues. The CDR3 nucleotides are TGTGCCAGCAGCTTAGACGTTGACTATGGCTACACCTTC. This codes for CASSLDVDYGYTF. The full variable domain, with the rest looked up from reference TRBV11-2 and TRBJ1-2, is EAGVAQSPRYKIIEKRQSVAFWCNPISGHATLYWYQQILGQGPKLLIQFQNNGVVDDSQLPKDRFSAERLKGVDSTLKIQPAKLEDSAVYLCASSLDVDYGYTFGSGTRLTVV.

CDR3 bases: TGTGCCAGCAGCCAAGCCCGGACTAGCTCCTACGAGCAGTACTTC. Translating it yields CASSQARTSSYEQYF. V gene TRBV4-2 combines with J gene TRBJ2-7; TRBD2 matches at 7 bases. The CDR3 spans 15 residues. The V segment lost 1 base and the J segment 0 bases; nucleotides outside the gene matches: 3. Germline values: CDR1 LGHNA, CDR2 YNFKEQ.

The V gene is TRBV7-6, the J gene TRBJ2-5; 7 bases agree with TRBD2. The CDR3 covers 21 residues. Germline V CDR1 and CDR2: SGHVS, FNYEAQ. With V trimmed by 0 bases and J by 0 bases, 19 bases remained unmatched. The CDR3 is CASSLANGEGRRLDNQETQYF. CDR3 DNA sequence: TGTGCCAGCAGCTTAGCGAATGGGGAGGGTCGGCGATTAGATAACCAAGAGACCCAGTACTTC.

The chain uses TRBV6-5 and TRBJ2-2; weak D call: TRBD1 (5 bases). Deletions cut 6 bases from V and 6 bases from J, with 8 bases between. From germline, CDR1 is MNHEY and CDR2 SVGAGI. This CDR3 has 12 residues. The CDR3 reads CASRRGSGELFF. For the CDR3, the DNA is TGTGCCAGCAGAAGGGGATCCGGGGAGCTGTTTTTT.

To note about this clone: Other DNA sequences in the sample encode the same CDR3. This sequence joins TRBV29-1 and TRBJ2-7; 10 positions match TRBD2. Unmatched junction bases numbered 5, after V lost 6 bases and J lost 3 bases. CDR3 length equals 13 residues. Germline CDR1 SQVTM, CDR2 ANQGSEA. The CDR3 sequence is CSVLLAGNYEQYF. CDR3 DNA sequence: TGCAGCGTCCTACTAGCGGGGAACTACGAGCAGTACTTC.

This rearrangement joins TRBV13 to TRBJ2-2, with 9 nucleotides matching TRBD1. The CDR3 has 19 residues. Germline V gene sequence: CDR1 PRHDT, CDR2 FYEKMQ (reference sequence). V lost 3 bases and J lost 5; bases outside the gene matches: 16. Here the CDR3 reads CASSFSTVTGGEVTGELFF. Written as DNA, the CDR3 is TGTGCCAGCAGCTTCTCCACAGTAACAGGGGGCGAAGTTACCGGGGAGCTGTTTTTT. Looking up the rest from reference TRBV13 and TRBJ2-2 gives the full variable domain: AAGVIQSPRHLIKEKRETATLKCYPIPRHDTVYWYQQGPGQDPQFLISFYEKMQSDKGSIPDRFSAQQFSDYHSELNMSSLELGDSALYFCASSFSTVTGGEVTGELFFGEGSRLTVL.

The rearrangement joins TRBV7-9 to TRBJ2-6; D is perhaps TRBD1 (6 bases). The CDR3 is made up of 18 amino acids. Germline CDR1 reads SEHNR; CDR2 reads FQNEAQ (reference sequence). Trimming shortened V by 1 base and J by 1 base, and 14 bases separated the two germline ends. The CDR3 bases are TGTGCCAGCAGCTTAGACGCCAGGGGCTGGTCTGGGGCCAACGTCCTGACTTTC. Translating gives CASSLDARGWSGANVLTF.

J is TRBJ1-1 and V is TRBV5-1; 9 positions match TRBD1. The germline CDR1 and CDR2 sequences are SGHRS and YFSETQ. J gave up 6 bases and V 2 bases, and 5 bases lay outside the gene matches. The CDR3 sequence is 14 residues long. The CDR3 DNA sequence: TGCGCCAGCAGCTTATACAGGGGGCTAGCTGAAGCTTTCTTT. This codes for CASSLYRGLAEAFF.

This clone is a singleton in its sample. The gene calls are TRBV7-9 and TRBJ1-1; D may be TRBD1 (5 bases). CDR1 is SEHNR and CDR2 is FQNEAQ in the germline V gene (reference sequence). V gave up 3 bases and J gave up 0 bases, with 11 bases separating them. The CDR3 spans 15 residues. This CDR3 is CASSFGGRMNTEAFF. In nucleotides, the CDR3 is TGTGCCAGCAGCTTTGGGGGGAGGATGAACACTGAAGCTTTCTTT.